The 29 T cell receptor beta chains presented below share a single source sample, sequenced in a study of beta chain features in type 1 diabetes. As every portion of the isolated RNA was reverse transcribed, the sequencing read expressed TCRB transcripts. The table came from immunoSEQ multiplex PCR; TCRdb's copy has only in-frame clones and leaves some out. This sample carries roughly 290,000 clones, around 7.3% of them seen once, and the ten largest clones take more than 0.9%. Sequences were obtained from central memory CD4+ T cells from blood. The receptors were sampled from a woman under 30 in good health.

This clone was seen more than once but under ten times. The rearrangement links TRBV6-6 to TRBJ2-7; TRBD2 aligns across 7 bases. The CDR3 length is 14 residues. The V and J ends lost 7 bases and 7 bases, in that order; junction bases with no gene match: 13. The germline CDR1 and CDR2 sequences are MNHNY and SVGAGI (reference sequence). CDR3 nucleotide sequence: TGTGCCAGCACCTCGGGGACTACCTCTTCAGAGCAGTACTTC. The encoded protein is CASTSGTTSSEQYF.

In its sample, this clone was seen many times. The chain links TRBV14 to TRBJ2-7; D is unresolved. Between the trimmed V and J ends, which lost 1 base and 7 bases, there was a span of 8 bases. CDR3 length: 12 residues. Germline V gene lookup returns CDR1 SGHDN and CDR2 FVKESK. In DNA form, the CDR3 reads TGTGCCAGCAGCCAAGGGCGGTGGGAGCAGTACGTC. It yields the protein CASSQGRWEQYV.

The CDR3 here is CASSSGVGEQFF. CDR3 bases: TGTGCCAGCAGCTCAGGGGTTGGAGAGCAGTTCTTC. This sequence joins TRBV11-2 and TRBJ2-1; tentatively, D is TRBD1 (6 bases). In germline, CDR1 is SGHAT, CDR2 FQNNGV. This CDR3 comprises 12 residues. Trimming pared 4 bases from V and 10 bases from J, leaving 11 bases between.

This clone was picked up a small number of times. The rearrangement links TRBV2 to TRBJ1-5, with D hard to call. CDR3 size: 16 residues. CDR1 SNHLY and CDR2 FYNNEI come from the germline V gene. V lost 6 bases and J 3 bases, leaving 18 bases between the germline ends. The CDR3 DNA sequence: TGTGCCAGCAGCTGGAACGAACAGATCAACAATCAGCCCCAGCATTTT. It encodes CASSWNEQINNQPQHF.

The rearrangement joins TRBV2 to TRBJ2-7, with 13 bases identical to TRBD2. J lost 4 bases, V lost 3 bases, and 0 bases had no gene match. Germline V lookup: CDR1 SNHLY, CDR2 FYNNEI. The CDR3 consists of 14 residues. For the CDR3, the DNA is TGTGCCAGCAGTGAGACTAGCGGGAGGTACGAGCAGTACTTC. Amino acids: CASSETSGRYEQYF.

This clone was picked up a small number of times. The junction shows a germline mismatch at one end, possibly a read error. V and J are TRBV7-7 and TRBJ2-1; no clear D gene. CDR1 and CDR2 (germline): SSHAT, FNYEAQ (reference sequence). The CDR3 extends over 14 amino acids. CDR3 sequence: CASSSSLRDNEQFF. CDR3 bases: TGTGCTAGCAGCTCTTCCCTCAGAGACAATGAGCAGTTCTTC.

This clone showed up just a few times. This chain links TRBV7-9 with TRBJ2-5, with 8 bases matching TRBD2. V was pared by 5 bases and J by 5 bases, with 10 bases of the junction left unmatched. The length of the CDR3 is 15 residues. Germline V gene sequence: CDR1 SEHNR, CDR2 FQNEAQ (reference sequence). The CDR3 reads CASSVGTSNRETQYF. The CDR3 DNA reads TGTGCCAGCAGCGTCGGGACTAGTAACAGGGAGACCCAGTACTTC. Full variable domain (missing parts from reference TRBV7-9 and TRBJ2-5): DTGVSQNPRHKITKRGQNVTFRCDPISEHNRLYWYRQTLGQGPEFLTYFQNEAQLEKSRLLSDRFSAERPKGSFSTLEIQRTEQGDSAMYLCASSVGTSNRETQYFGPGTRLLVL.

The gene calls are TRBV10-3 and TRBJ2-3; D is undetermined. The germline CDR1 and CDR2 sequences are ENHRY and SYGVKD. V gave up 9 bases and J gave up 2 bases, with 12 bases separating them. The CDR3 sequence is 13 residues long. This CDR3 is CAISPELTDTQYF. In DNA form, the CDR3 reads TGTGCCATTTCCCCGGAACTCACAGATACGCAGTATTTT.

This clone has just a few counts. V is TRBV7-2 and J is TRBJ1-6; no clear D. The CDR3 loop spans 12 amino acids. Germline lookup yields CDR1 SGHTA and CDR2 FQGNSA. The V end lost 2 bases, the J end lost 10 bases, and 6 bases lay between the germline ends. The CDR3 DNA sequence: TGTGCCAGCAGCTTAATCTCGTCACCCCTCCACTTT. Protein sequence: CASSLISSPLHF.

The chain is built from TRBV7-9 and TRBJ2-3; D is perhaps TRBD2 (5 bases). This CDR3 has 15 residues. The ends were cut back, 0 bases at V and 1 base at J, with 8 bases in the middle. Germline V gives CDR1 SEHNR, CDR2 FQNEAQ (reference sequence). The CDR3 nucleotides are TGTGCCAGCAGCTTAGCCTCTAGCCGCACAGATACGCAGTATTTT. This sequence encodes CASSLASSRTDTQYF.

There are a few counts of this clone. The CDR3 protein is CASSPYGEHTQYF. CDR3 DNA sequence: TGTGCCAGCAGCCCCTACGGCGAGCATACGCAGTATTTT. This chain links TRBV4-2 with TRBJ2-3; D is ambiguous. Trimming removed 4 bases at V and 7 bases at J, with 12 bases between. CDR3 length equals 13 residues. In germline, CDR1 is LGHNA, CDR2 YNFKEQ.

This clone was picked up a small number of times. The rearrangement links TRBV5-1 to TRBJ1-3; a possible D gene is TRBD1 (5 bases). Trimming took off 4 bases at V and 0 bases at J, with 5 bases between the two ends. The CDR3 covers 13 residues. The germline gives CDR1 SGHRS, CDR2 YFSETQ. CDR3 region: CASSDSSGNTIYF. The DNA of the CDR3 is TGCGCCAGCAGCGACAGCTCTGGAAACACCATATATTTT.

The V gene is TRBV25-1, the J gene TRBJ1-1; TRBD1 aligns across 7 bases. The CDR3 totals 12 residues. V gave up 4 bases and J gave up 8 bases; unmatched junction bases: 4. Germline CDR1 reads MGHDK; CDR2 reads SYGVNS. The CDR3 DNA reads as TGTGCCAGCAGTGGAACAGGGGAAGAAGCTTTCTTT. Translated, it gives CASSGTGEEAFF.

This clone has ten or more counts. The rearrangement links TRBV2 to TRBJ2-1; D gene uncertain. Germline CDR1 and CDR2: SNHLY and FYNNEI. This CDR3 spans 13 amino acids. Deletions cut 6 bases from V and 8 bases from J, with 14 bases between. CDR3 nucleotides: TGTGCCAGCAGGAACCAACCAGTCCATGAGCAGTTCTTC. This sequence encodes CASRNQPVHEQFF.

The chain carries TRBV5-1 and TRBJ2-1, with 9 bases aligning to TRBD1. V shed 5 bases, J shed 12 bases, and the junction held 15 bases outside the gene matches. In germline, CDR1 is SGHRS, CDR2 YFSETQ. The CDR3 loop spans 15 amino acids. CDR3 sequence: CASRTGTGTRAGQFF. CDR3 nucleotide sequence: TGCGCCAGCAGGACCGGGACAGGGACCCGCGCCGGGCAGTTCTTC.

This clone was observed a few times. Here the CDR3 reads CASSRRGVMNTEAFF. CDR3 in DNA: TGTGCCAGCAGCCGGAGAGGGGTGATGAACACTGAAGCTTTCTTT. The rearrangement links TRBV13 to TRBJ1-1; D possibly corresponds to TRBD1 (5 bases). CDR3 length: 15 residues. Germline V gene data show CDR1 as PRHDT and CDR2 as FYEKMQ (reference sequence). V was pared by 5 bases and J by 0 bases, with 13 bases between. Variable domain in full (rest from reference TRBV13 and TRBJ1-1): AAGVIQSPRHLIKEKRETATLKCYPIPRHDTVYWYQQGPGQDPQFLISFYEKMQSDKGSIPDRFSAQQFSDYHSELNMSSLELGDSALYFCASSRRGVMNTEAFFGQGTRLTVV.

This clone has at least ten counts. The chain combines TRBV28 with TRBJ2-1; 10 bases line up with TRBD2. V was clipped by 7 bases and J by 3 bases; unmatched bases: 6. Germline loops: CDR1 MDHEN, CDR2 SYDVKM. CDR3 length: 15 residues. CDR3 amino acids: CASNLASGGYNEQFF. CDR3 nucleotides: TGTGCCAGCAACTTGGCTAGCGGGGGCTACAATGAGCAGTTCTTC. The complete variable domain, with remaining parts taken from reference TRBV28 and TRBJ2-1, reads DVKVTQSSRYLVKRTGEKVFLECVQDMDHENMFWYRQDPGLGLRLIYFSYDVKMKEKGDIPEGYSVSREKKERFSLILESASTNQTSMYLCASNLASGGYNEQFFGPGTRLTVL.

This clone turned up a few times. The CDR3 coding sequence is TGTGCCAACAGACAGGGCAGGTCCTACGAGCAGTACGTC. Encoded protein: CANRQGRSYEQYV. The chain combines TRBV25-1 with TRBJ2-7, with 7 bases lining up with TRBD1. The CDR3 runs 13 residues. Trimming at V came to 10 bases and at J to 1 base, leaving 7 bases not matched to a gene. The germline V gene has CDR1 MGHDK and CDR2 SYGVNS.

V and J are TRBV5-1 and TRBJ2-3, with TRBD1 identical over 9 bases. This CDR3 comprises 15 residues. Germline trimming cut 3 bases from V and 6 bases from J; bases unmatched to any gene: 8. Looked up from germline, CDR1 is SGHRS and CDR2 is YFSETQ. CDR3 amino acids: CASSSWDRVWDTQYF. The CDR3 nucleotides read TGCGCCAGCAGCTCATGGGACAGGGTTTGGGATACGCAGTATTTT.

This chain links TRBV5-4 with TRBJ2-5; weak D call: TRBD1 (5 bases). V was pared by 3 bases and J by 9 bases, with 18 bases between. The germline V gene has CDR1 SGHNT and CDR2 YYREEE (reference sequence). The CDR3 extends over 14 amino acids. CDR3 loop: CASSSQGPGAAQYF. DNA for the CDR3: TGTGCCAGCAGCTCTCAGGGCCCCGGCGCGGCCCAGTACTTC.

In its sample, this clone was seen many times. This rearrangement joins TRBV21-1 to TRBJ1-5. TRBV21-1 is deemed a pseudogene. The CDR3 sequence is 15 residues long. This CDR3 reads CASRKDLTDNQPQHF. The CDR3 DNA is TGTGCCAGTCGAAAAGATCTGACTGATAATCAGCCCCAGCATTTT.

This clone was counted only a few times. The chain couples TRBV14 to TRBJ1-2; D gene unclear. Germline CDR1 and CDR2: SGHDN and FVKESK. The CDR3 totals 13 residues. Trimming stripped 2 bases from V and 5 bases from J, with 9 bases between. CDR3 amino acids: CASSQTPGYGYTF. The CDR3 region has the DNA TGTGCCAGCAGCCAAACTCCGGGGTATGGCTACACCTTC.

V is TRBV7-2 and J is TRBJ2-1, with a weak D call TRBD2 (5 bases). V was clipped by 4 bases and J by 6 bases, with 13 bases between them. This CDR3 contains 14 residues. Germline V lookup: CDR1 SGHTA, CDR2 FQGNSA. The CDR3 DNA follows: TGTGCCAGCAGCTCGTATCTAGCTTCCAATGAGCAGTTCTTC. Amino acids: CASSSYLASNEQFF.

In its sample, this clone was seen a few times. CDR3 residues: CASSATGQIEKLFF. For the CDR3, the DNA is TGTGCCAGCAGTGCGACAGGTCAAATTGAAAAACTGTTTTTT. This chain uses TRBV27 with TRBJ1-4; D possibly corresponds to TRBD1 (6 bases). Germline lookup yields CDR1 MNHEY and CDR2 SMNVEV (reference sequence). CDR3 length: 14 amino acids. Trimming shortened V by 5 bases and J by 7 bases, and 14 bases separated the two germline ends. Using reference TRBV27 and TRBJ1-4 for the parts outside the CDR3, the full variable domain is EAQVTQNPRYLITVTGKKLTVTCSQNMNHEYMSWYRQDPGLGLRQIYYSMNVEVTDKGDVPEGYKVSRKEKRNFPLILESPSPNQTSLYFCASSATGQIEKLFFGSGTQLSVL.

This clone was detected only a few times. The chain carries TRBV7-2 and TRBJ1-1; D is ambiguous. V was cut by 0 bases and J by 6 bases, with 14 bases left in between. The CDR3 runs to 15 residues. CDR1 is SGHTA, CDR2 FQGNSA, per germline. The CDR3 nucleotides read TGTGCCAGCAGCTTAGCGCGGGCCAGCGGGGCTGAAGCTTTCTTT. Its protein product is CASSLARASGAEAFF.

The V gene is TRBV7-2, the J gene TRBJ1-5, with D maybe TRBD1 (5 bases). This CDR3 region has 14 residues. The V end was cut by 5 bases, the J end by 3 bases, with 11 bases between. Germline CDR1 is SGHTA and CDR2 is FQGNSA. CDR3 DNA sequence: TGTGCCAGCAGCGGAGACAGCAACAATCAGCCCCAGCATTTT. Translated: CASSGDSNNQPQHF.

This clone was picked up a small number of times. V gene TRBV4-1 combines with J gene TRBJ2-7, with 10 bases matching TRBD1. J lost 6 bases, V lost 0 bases, and 8 bases had no gene match. The CDR3 has 16 amino acids. Germline V gives CDR1 MGHRA, CDR2 YSYEKL. CDR3 nucleotides: TGCGCCAGCAGCCAAGATAAGGGACAGGGGACGGGCGAGCAGTACGTC. This gives the protein CASSQDKGQGTGEQYV.

Judged by abundance, this clone is medium-sized. This chain joins TRBV5-6 and TRBJ1-4; D is ambiguous. V lost 4 bases and J 8 bases, leaving 18 bases between the germline ends. Germline V lookup: CDR1 SGHDT, CDR2 YYEEEE. CDR3 length: 15 amino acids. This CDR3 is CASSTKDGREEKLFF. In nucleotides, the CDR3 is TGTGCCAGCAGCACGAAGGACGGAAGGGAAGAAAAACTGTTTTTT.

To note about this clone: Since a much larger clone is just one base distant, this may be a read error. The sample carries other DNA sequences with the same CDR3. The chain couples TRBV7-2 to TRBJ1-6, with 11 bases aligning to TRBD1. Germline CDR1 is SGHTA and CDR2 is FQGNSA. This CDR3 comprises 14 residues. V shed 4 bases, J shed 15 bases, and the junction held 8 bases outside the gene matches. The CDR3: CASSSGTGGLGLHF. The DNA for the CDR3 is TGTGCCAGCAGCTCCGGGACAGGGGGGTTAGGCCTCCACTTT.